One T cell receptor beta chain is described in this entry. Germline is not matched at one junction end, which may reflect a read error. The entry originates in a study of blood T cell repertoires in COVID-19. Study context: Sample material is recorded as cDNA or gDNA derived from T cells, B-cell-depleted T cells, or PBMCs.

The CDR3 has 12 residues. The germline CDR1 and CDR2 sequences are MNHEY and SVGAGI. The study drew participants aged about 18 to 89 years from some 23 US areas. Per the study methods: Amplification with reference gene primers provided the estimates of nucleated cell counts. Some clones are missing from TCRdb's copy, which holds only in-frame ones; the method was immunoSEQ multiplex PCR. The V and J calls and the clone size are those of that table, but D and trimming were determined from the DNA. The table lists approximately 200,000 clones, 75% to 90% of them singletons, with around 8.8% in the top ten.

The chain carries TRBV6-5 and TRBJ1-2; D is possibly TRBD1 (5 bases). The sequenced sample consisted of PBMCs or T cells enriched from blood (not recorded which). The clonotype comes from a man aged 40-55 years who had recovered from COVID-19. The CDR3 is CASSYPKGLPNF. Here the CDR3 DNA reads TGTGCCAGCAGTTACCCAAAGGGACTGCCAAACTTC.